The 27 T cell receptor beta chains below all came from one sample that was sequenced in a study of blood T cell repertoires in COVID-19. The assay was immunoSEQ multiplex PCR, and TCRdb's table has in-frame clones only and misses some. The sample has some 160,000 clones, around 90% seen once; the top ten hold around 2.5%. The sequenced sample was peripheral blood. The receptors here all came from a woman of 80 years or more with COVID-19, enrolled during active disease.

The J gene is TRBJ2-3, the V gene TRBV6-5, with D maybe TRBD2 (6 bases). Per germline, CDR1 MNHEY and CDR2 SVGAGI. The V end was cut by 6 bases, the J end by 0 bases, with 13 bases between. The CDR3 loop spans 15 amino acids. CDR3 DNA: TGTGCCAGCAGCTCCGGGGGTCTAAGCACAGATACGCAGTATTTT. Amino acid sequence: CASSSGGLSTDTQYF.

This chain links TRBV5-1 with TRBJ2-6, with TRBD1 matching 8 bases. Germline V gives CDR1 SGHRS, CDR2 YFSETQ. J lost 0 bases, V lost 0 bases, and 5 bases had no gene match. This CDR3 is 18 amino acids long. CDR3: CASSLAGTGDSGANVLTF. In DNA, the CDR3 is TGCGCCAGCAGCTTGGCCGGGACAGGAGACTCTGGGGCCAACGTCCTGACTTTC.

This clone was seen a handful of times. In DNA form, the CDR3 reads TGTGCCAGCAGTTACCCGATCGGTGGCGGGAGATTCAAGTACAATGAGCAGTTCTTC. Protein product: CASSYPIGGGRFKYNEQFF. V is TRBV6-2 or TRBV6-3 and J is TRBJ2-1, with 7 bases identical to TRBD2. Germline V gene data show CDR1 as MNHEY and CDR2 as SVGEGT. The V segment lost 2 bases and the J segment 4 bases; nucleotides outside the gene matches: 17. CDR3 length: 19 residues.

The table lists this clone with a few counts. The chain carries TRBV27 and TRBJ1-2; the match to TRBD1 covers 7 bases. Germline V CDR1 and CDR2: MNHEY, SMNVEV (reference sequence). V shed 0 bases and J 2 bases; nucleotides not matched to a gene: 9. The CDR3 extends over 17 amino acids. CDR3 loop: CASSLSPGGRGNYGYTF. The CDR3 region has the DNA TGTGCCAGCAGTTTATCTCCAGGGGGTCGAGGCAACTATGGCTACACCTTC.

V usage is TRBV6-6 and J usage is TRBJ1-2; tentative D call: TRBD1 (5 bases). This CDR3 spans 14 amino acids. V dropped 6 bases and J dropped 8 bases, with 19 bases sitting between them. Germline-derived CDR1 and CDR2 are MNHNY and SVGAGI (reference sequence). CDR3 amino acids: CASRGVGLPRGYTF. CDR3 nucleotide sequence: TGTGCCAGCAGAGGGGTGGGCCTCCCTCGCGGCTACACCTTC.

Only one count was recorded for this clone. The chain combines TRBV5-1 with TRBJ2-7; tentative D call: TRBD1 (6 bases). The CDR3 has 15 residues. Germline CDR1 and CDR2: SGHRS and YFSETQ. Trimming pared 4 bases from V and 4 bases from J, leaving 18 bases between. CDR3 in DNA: TGCGCCAGCAGCGTCCTGACAGGTCTGATTTACGAGCAGTACTTC. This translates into CASSVLTGLIYEQYF.

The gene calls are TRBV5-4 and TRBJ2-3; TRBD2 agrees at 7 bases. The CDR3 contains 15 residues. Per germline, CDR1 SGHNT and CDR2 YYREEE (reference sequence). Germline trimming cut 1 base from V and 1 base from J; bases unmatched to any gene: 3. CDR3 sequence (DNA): TGTGCCAGCAGCTTGATGAGCGGGGGCACAGATACGCAGTATTTT. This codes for CASSLMSGGTDTQYF.

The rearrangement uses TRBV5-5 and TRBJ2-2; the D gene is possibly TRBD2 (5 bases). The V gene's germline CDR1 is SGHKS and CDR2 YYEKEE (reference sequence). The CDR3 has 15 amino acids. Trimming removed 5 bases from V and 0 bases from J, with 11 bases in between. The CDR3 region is CASRPAGANTGELFF. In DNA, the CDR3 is TGTGCCAGCAGACCGGCCGGGGCGAACACCGGGGAGCTGTTTTTT. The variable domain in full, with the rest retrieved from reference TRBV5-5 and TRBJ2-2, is DAGVTQSPTHLIKTRGQQVTLRCSPISGHKSVSWYQQVLGQGPQFIFQYYEKEERGRGNFPDRFSARQFPNYSSELNVNALLLGDSALYLCASRPAGANTGELFFGEGSRLTVL.

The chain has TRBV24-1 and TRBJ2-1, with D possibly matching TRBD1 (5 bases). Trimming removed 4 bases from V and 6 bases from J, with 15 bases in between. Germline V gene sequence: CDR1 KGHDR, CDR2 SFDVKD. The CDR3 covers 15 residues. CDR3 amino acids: CATSEALTAANEQFF. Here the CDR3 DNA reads TGTGCCACCAGTGAGGCGTTGACAGCCGCCAATGAGCAGTTCTTC.

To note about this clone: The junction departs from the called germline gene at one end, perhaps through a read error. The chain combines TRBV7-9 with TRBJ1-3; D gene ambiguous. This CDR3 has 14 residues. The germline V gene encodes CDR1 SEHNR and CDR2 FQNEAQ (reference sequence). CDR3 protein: CASSLASPGNTIYF. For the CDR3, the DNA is TGTGCCAGCAGCCTAGCCTCCCCTGGAAACACCATATATTTT.

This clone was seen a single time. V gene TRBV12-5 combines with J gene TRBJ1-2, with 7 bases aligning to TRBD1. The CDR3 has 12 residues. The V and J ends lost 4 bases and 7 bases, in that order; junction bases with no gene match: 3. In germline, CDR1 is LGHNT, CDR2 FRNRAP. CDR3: CASGSTGVGYTF. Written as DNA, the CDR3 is TGTGCTAGTGGTTCCACAGGGGTTGGCTACACCTTC.

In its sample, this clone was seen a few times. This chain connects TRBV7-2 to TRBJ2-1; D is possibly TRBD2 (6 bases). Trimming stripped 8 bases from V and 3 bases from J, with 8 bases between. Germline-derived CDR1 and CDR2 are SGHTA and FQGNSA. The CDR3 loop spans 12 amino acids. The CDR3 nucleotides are TGTGCCAGCGGGCGGGGCTACAATGAGCAGTTCTTC. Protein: CASGRGYNEQFF.

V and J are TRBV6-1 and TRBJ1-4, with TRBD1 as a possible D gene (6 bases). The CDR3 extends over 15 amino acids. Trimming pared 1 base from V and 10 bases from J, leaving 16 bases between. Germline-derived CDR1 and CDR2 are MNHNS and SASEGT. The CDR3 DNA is TGTGCCAGCAGTGAAGAGGGGGGGCGAGCGGGAAAACTGTTTTTT. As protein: CASSEEGGRAGKLFF.

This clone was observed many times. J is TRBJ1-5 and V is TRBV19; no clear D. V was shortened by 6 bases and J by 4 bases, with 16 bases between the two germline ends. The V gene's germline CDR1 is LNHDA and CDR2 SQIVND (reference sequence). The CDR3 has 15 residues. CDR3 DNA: TGTGCCAGTAGGCCCGGATCTGGGGAGAATCAGCCCCAGCATTTT. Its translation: CASRPGSGENQPQHF. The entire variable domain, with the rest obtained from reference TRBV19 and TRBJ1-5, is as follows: DGGITQSPKYLFRKEGQNVTLSCEQNLNHDAMYWYRQDPGQGLRLIYYSQIVNDFQKGDIAEGYSVSREKKESFPLTVTSAQKNPTAFYLCASRPGSGENQPQHFGDGTRLSIL.

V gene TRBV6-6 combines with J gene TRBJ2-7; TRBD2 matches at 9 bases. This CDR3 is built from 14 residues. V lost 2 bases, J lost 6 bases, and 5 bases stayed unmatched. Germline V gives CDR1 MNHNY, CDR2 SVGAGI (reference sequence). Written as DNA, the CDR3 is TGTGCCAGCAGTTACATTGCGGGAGGGCCCGAGCAGTACTTC. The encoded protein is CASSYIAGGPEQYF.

The CDR3 spells CASIVVLNTEAFF. The CDR3 DNA is TGTGCCAGCATAGTAGTACTGAACACTGAAGCTTTCTTT. This chain links TRBV2 with TRBJ1-1; D gene uncertain. Between the trimmed V and J ends, which lost 7 bases and 0 bases, there was a span of 9 bases. The CDR3 loop spans 13 amino acids. Looked up from germline, CDR1 is SNHLY and CDR2 is FYNNEI.

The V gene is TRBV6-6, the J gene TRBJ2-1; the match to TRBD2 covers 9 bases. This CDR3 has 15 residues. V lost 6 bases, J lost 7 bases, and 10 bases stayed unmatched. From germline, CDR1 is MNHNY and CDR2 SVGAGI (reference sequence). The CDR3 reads CASSPVGSGSNEQFF. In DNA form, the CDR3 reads TGTGCCAGCAGCCCCGTCGGTAGCGGGAGTAATGAGCAGTTCTTC.

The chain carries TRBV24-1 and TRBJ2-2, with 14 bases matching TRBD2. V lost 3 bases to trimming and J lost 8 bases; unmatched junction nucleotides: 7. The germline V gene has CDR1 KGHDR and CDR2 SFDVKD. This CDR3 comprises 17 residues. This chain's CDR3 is CATSDGTSGSNMGELFF. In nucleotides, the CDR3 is TGTGCCACCAGTGATGGGACTAGCGGGAGCAATATGGGGGAGCTGTTTTTT.

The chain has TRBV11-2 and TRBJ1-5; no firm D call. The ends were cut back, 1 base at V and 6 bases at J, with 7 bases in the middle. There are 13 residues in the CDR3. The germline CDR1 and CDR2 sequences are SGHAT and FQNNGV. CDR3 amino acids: CASSLGPSQPQHF. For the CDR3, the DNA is TGTGCCAGCAGCTTAGGGCCCTCTCAGCCCCAGCATTTT.

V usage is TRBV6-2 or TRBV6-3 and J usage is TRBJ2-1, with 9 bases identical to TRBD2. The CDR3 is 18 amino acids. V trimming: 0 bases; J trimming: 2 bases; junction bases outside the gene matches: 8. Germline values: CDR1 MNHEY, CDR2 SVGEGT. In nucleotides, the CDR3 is TGTGCCAGCAGTTACTCGCGATGGCGGGAGGGAGCCTACAATGAGCAGTTCTTC. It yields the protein CASSYSRWREGAYNEQFF.

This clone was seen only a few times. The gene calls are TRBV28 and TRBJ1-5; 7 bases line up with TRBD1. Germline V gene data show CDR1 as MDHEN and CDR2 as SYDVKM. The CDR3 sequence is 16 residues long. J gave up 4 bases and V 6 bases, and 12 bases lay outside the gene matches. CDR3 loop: CASRGLMDRPNQPQHF. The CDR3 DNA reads TGTGCCAGCAGAGGTTTGATGGACAGGCCTAATCAGCCCCAGCATTTT.

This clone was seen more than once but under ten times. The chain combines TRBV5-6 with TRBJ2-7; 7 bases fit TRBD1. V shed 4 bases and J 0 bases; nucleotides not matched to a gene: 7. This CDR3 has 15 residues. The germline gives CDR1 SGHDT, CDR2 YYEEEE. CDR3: CASSTGQVSSYEQYF. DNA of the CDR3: TGTGCCAGCAGCACCGGACAGGTGAGCTCCTACGAGCAGTACTTC. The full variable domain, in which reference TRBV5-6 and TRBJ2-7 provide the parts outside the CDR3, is DAGVTQSPTHLIKTRGQQVTLRCSPKSGHDTVSWYQQALGQGPQFIFQYYEEEERQRGNFPDRFSGHQFPNYSSELNVNALLLGDSALYLCASSTGQVSSYEQYFGPGTRLTVT.

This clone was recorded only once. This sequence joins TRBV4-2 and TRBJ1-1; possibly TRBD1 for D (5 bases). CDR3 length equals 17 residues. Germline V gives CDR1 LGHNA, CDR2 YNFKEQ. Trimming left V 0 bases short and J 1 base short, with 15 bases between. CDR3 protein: CASSQESGGRGNTEAFF. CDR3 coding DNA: TGTGCCAGCAGCCAAGAATCCGGGGGTAGAGGGAACACTGAAGCTTTCTTT.

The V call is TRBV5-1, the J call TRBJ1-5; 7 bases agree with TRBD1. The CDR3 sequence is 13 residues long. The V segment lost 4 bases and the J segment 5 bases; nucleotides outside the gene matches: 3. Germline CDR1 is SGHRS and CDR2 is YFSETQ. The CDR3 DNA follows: TGCGCCAGCAGCAGCCAGGGGGATCAGCCCCAGCATTTT. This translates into CASSSQGDQPQHF.

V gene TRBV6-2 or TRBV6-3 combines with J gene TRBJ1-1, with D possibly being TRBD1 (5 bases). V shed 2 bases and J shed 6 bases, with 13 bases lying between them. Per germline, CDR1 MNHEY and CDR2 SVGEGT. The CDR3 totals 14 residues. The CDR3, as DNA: TGTGCCAGCAGTTACAGGCGGGGGGTCTCTGAAGCTTTCTTT. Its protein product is CASSYRRGVSEAFF.

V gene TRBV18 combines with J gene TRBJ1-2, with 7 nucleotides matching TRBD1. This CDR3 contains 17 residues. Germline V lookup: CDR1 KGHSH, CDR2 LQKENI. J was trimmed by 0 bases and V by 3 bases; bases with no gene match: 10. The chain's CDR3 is CASSPTGQRFTNYGYTF. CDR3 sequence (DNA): TGTGCCAGCTCACCGACGGGACAGAGATTTACTAACTATGGCTACACCTTC.

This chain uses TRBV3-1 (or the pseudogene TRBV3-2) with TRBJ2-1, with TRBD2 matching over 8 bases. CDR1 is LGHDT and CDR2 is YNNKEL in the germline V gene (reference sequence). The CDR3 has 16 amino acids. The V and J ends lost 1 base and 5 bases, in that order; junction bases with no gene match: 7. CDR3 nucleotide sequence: TGTGCCAGCAGCCAAGTACCAGCGGGAGAGGACAATGAGCAGTTCTTC. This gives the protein CASSQVPAGEDNEQFF.